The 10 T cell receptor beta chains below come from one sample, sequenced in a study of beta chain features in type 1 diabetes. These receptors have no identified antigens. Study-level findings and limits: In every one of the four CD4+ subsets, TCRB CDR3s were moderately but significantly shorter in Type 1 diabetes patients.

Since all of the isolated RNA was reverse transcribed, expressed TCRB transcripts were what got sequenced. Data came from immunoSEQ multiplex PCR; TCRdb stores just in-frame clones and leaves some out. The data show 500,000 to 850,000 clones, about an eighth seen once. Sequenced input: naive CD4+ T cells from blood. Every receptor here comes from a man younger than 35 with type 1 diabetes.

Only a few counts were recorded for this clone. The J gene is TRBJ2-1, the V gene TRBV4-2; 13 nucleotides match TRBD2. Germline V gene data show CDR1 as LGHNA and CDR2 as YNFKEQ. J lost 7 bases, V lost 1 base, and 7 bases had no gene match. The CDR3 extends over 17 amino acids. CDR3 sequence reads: CASSQGTSGSWVNEQFF. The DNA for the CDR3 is TGTGCCAGCAGCCAAGGGACTAGCGGGAGCTGGGTGAATGAGCAGTTCTTC.

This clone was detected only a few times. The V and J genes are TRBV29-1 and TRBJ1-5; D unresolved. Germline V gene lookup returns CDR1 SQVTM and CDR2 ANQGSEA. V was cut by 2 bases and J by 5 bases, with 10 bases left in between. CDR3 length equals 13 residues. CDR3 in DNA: TGCAGCGTTGAATGGGCAAACGATCAGCCCCAGCATTTT. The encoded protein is CSVEWANDQPQHF.

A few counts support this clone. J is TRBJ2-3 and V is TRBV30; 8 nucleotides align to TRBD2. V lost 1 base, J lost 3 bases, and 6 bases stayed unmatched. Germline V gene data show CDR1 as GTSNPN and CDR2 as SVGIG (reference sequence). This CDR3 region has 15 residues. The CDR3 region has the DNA TGTGCCTGGAGTGGAACGGGAGGGCTTACAGATACGCAGTATTTT. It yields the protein CAWSGTGGLTDTQYF. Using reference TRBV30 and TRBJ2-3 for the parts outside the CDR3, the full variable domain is SQTIHQWPATLVQPVGSPLSLECTVEGTSNPNLYWYRQAAGRGLQLLFYSVGIGQISSEVPQNLSASRPQDRQFILSSKKLLLSDSGFYLCAWSGTGGLTDTQYFGPGTRLTVL.

This CDR3 reads CASSIGGPEQYF. The CDR3 DNA sequence: TGTGCCAGCTCCATTGGGGGGCCCGAGCAGTACTTC. This chain connects TRBV6-1 to TRBJ2-7; D tentatively fits TRBD1 or TRBD2 (6 bases each). Between the trimmed V and J ends, which lost 8 bases and 6 bases, there was a span of 14 bases. The CDR3 totals 12 residues. Germline CDR1 reads MNHNS; CDR2 reads SASEGT.

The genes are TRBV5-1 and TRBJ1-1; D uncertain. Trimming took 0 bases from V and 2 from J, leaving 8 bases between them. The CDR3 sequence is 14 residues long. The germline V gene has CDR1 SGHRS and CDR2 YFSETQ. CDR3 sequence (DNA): TGCGCCAGCAGCTTGGTAGGGATAAACACTGAAGCTTTCTTT. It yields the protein CASSLVGINTEAFF.

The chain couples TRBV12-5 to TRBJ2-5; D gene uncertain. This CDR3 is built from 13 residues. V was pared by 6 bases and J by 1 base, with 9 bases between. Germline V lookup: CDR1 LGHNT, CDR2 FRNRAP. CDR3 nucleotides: TGTGCTAGTGGCTTGCCCTCCCAAGAGACCCAGTACTTC. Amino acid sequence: CASGLPSQETQYF.

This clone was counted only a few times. CDR3: CASSLSPQGYEQYF. In nucleotides, the CDR3 is TGTGCCAGCAGCTTATCCCCCCAGGGGTACGAGCAGTACTTC. This sequence joins TRBV7-3 and TRBJ2-7; tentatively, D is TRBD1 (6 bases). CDR1 is SGHTA, CDR2 FQGTGA, per germline. This CDR3 spans 14 amino acids. The V end lost 2 bases, the J end lost 4 bases, and 12 bases lay between the germline ends.

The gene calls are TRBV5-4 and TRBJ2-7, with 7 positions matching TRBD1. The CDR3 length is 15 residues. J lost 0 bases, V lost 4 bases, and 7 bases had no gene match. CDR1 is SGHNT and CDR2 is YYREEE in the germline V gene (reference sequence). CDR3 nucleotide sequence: TGTGCCAGCAGCCCGAAACAGGGGCGCTCCTACGAGCAGTACTTC. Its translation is CASSPKQGRSYEQYF.

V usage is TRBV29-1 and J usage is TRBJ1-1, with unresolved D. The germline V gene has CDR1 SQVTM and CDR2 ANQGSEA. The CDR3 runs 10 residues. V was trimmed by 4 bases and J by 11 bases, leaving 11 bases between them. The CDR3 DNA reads TGCAGCGTTGTGGGGATACGGGCTTTCTTT. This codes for CSVVGIRAFF.

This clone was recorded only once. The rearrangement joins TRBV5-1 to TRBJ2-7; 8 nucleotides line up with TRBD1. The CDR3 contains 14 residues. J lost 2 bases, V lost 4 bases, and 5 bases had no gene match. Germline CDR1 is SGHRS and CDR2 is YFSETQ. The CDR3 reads CASSPRDRTYEQYF. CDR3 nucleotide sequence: TGCGCCAGCAGCCCCCGGGACAGGACCTACGAGCAGTACTTC.